This passage covers 17 T cell receptor beta chains from one sample sequenced in a study of beta chain features in type 1 diabetes. Expressed TCRB transcripts got sequenced, as all isolated RNA was reverse transcribed. Measured with immunoSEQ multiplex PCR; TCRdb has only the in-frame clones, and not every one. The repertoire includes around 190,000 clones, about 13% of them detected once, and approximately 0.64% sits in the top ten. The sequencing input was central memory CD4+ T cells from blood. The receptors originated from a woman in her late teens or twenties in good health.

This clone occurred a few times. The chain has TRBV15 and TRBJ2-5; D is perhaps TRBD2 (7 bases). This CDR3 spans 15 amino acids. V was cut by 0 bases and J by 6 bases, with 14 bases left in between. Germline lookup yields CDR1 LNHNV and CDR2 YYDKDF (reference sequence). CDR3 sequence reads: CATSRDKGGRQTQYF. CDR3 DNA: TGTGCCACCAGCAGAGATAAGGGGGGGCGGCAGACCCAGTACTTC.

The sample holds a few counts of this clone. J is TRBJ2-1 and V is TRBV12-5; 8 nucleotides match TRBD2. Germline V gene sequence: CDR1 LGHNT, CDR2 FRNRAP. With 2 bases clipped from V and 6 bases from J, the junction kept 0 bases outside the gene matches. There are 13 residues in the CDR3. CDR3 loop: CASGLTSGNEQFF. For the CDR3, the DNA is TGTGCTAGTGGTTTGACTAGCGGCAATGAGCAGTTCTTC.

The chain couples TRBV9 to TRBJ1-1; D might be TRBD1 (6 bases). The germline V and J ends were trimmed by 3 bases and 5 bases, with 23 bases remaining between them. The CDR3 has 17 residues. Germline V gives CDR1 SGDLS, CDR2 YYNGEE. CDR3 protein: CASSEEDRGGARTEAFF. The CDR3 DNA reads as TGTGCCAGCAGCGAGGAGGATCGCGGGGGGGCTAGAACTGAAGCTTTCTTT.

This clone occurred a few times. The chain carries TRBV18 and TRBJ2-7; 8 nucleotides match TRBD1. V lost 1 base and J lost 4; bases outside the gene matches: 6. The germline V gene has CDR1 KGHSH and CDR2 LQKENI. The CDR3 sequence is 15 residues long. CDR3 nucleotide sequence: TGTGCCAGCTCACCACAGGGACAGGAACTTTACGAGCAGTACTTC. Translation: CASSPQGQELYEQYF.

This clone has more than one count but fewer than ten. The genes are TRBV30 and TRBJ2-5; 7 bases align to TRBD2. This CDR3 is 12 amino acids long. Germline CDR1 and CDR2: GTSNPN and SVGIG (reference sequence). The ends lost 4 bases at V and 2 bases at J; junction bases unmatched: 1. The CDR3 here is CAWTSGQETQYF. CDR3 nucleotides: TGTGCCTGGACTAGCGGACAAGAGACCCAGTACTTC. The whole variable domain, remainder taken from reference TRBV30 and TRBJ2-5, is SQTIHQWPATLVQPVGSPLSLECTVEGTSNPNLYWYRQAAGRGLQLLFYSVGIGQISSEVPQNLSASRPQDRQFILSSKKLLLSDSGFYLCAWTSGQETQYFGPGTRLLVL.

This clone has a handful of counts. The chain couples TRBV9 to TRBJ2-1, with TRBD1 matching over 7 bases. V lost 4 bases and J lost 5; bases outside the gene matches: 6. The germline V gene encodes CDR1 SGDLS and CDR2 YYNGEE. CDR3 length equals 14 residues. The CDR3 reads CASSTTGTHNEQFF. CDR3 nucleotide sequence: TGTGCCAGCAGCACGACAGGGACACACAATGAGCAGTTCTTC.

The chain joins TRBV5-1 to TRBJ2-7; no firm D call. Looked up from germline, CDR1 is SGHRS and CDR2 is YFSETQ. Trimming stripped 2 bases from V and 3 bases from J, with 9 bases between. CDR3 length: 13 residues. In DNA form, the CDR3 reads TGCGCCAGCAGCTTAGCCCCTAGCTACGAGCAGTACTTC. Translation gives CASSLAPSYEQYF.

The CDR3 region is CAISGLAGVPDTQYF. For the CDR3, the DNA is TGTGCCATCAGTGGTCTAGCGGGAGTCCCAGATACGCAGTATTTT. The gene calls are TRBV10-3 and TRBJ2-3; the match to TRBD2 covers 10 bases. Germline values: CDR1 ENHRY, CDR2 SYGVKD. Unmatched junction bases numbered 5, after V lost 4 bases and J lost 4 bases. This CDR3 is built from 15 residues.

This clone turned up a few times. The chain links TRBV28 to TRBJ2-1, with 9 nucleotides matching TRBD2. V lost 6 bases and J lost 0; bases outside the gene matches: 3. Per germline, CDR1 MDHEN and CDR2 SYDVKM. The CDR3 consists of 15 residues. The CDR3 here is CASSSSGDSYNEQFF. In DNA, the CDR3 is TGTGCCAGCAGCTCTAGCGGGGACTCCTACAATGAGCAGTTCTTC. Filled out from reference TRBV28 and TRBJ2-1, the complete variable domain reads DVKVTQSSRYLVKRTGEKVFLECVQDMDHENMFWYRQDPGLGLRLIYFSYDVKMKEKGDIPEGYSVSREKKERFSLILESASTNQTSMYLCASSSSGDSYNEQFFGPGTRLTVL.

The chain recombines TRBV28 with TRBJ2-7, with 7 nucleotides matching TRBD2. Germline trimming cut 4 bases from V and 6 bases from J; bases unmatched to any gene: 12. There are 15 residues in the CDR3. Germline V gene data show CDR1 as MDHEN and CDR2 as SYDVKM. CDR3 loop: CASSSRRRESLEQYF. The DNA of the CDR3 is TGTGCCAGCAGTTCCCGTCGGCGGGAGAGTCTCGAGCAGTACTTC.

V is TRBV28 and J is TRBJ2-7, with TRBD1 matching 8 bases. This CDR3 is built from 14 residues. Trimming at V came to 2 bases and at J to 9 bases, leaving 9 bases not matched to a gene. Germline V lookup: CDR1 MDHEN, CDR2 SYDVKM. This CDR3 reads CASSLHPDRGGQYF. As DNA, the CDR3 is TGTGCCAGCAGTTTACACCCAGACAGGGGCGGGCAGTACTTC.

This clone was counted only a few times. V is TRBV6-6 and J is TRBJ2-5, with TRBD1 matching 9 bases. The ends lost 6 bases at V and 4 bases at J; junction bases unmatched: 6. This CDR3 is built from 14 residues. Germline V lookup: CDR1 MNHNY, CDR2 SVGAGI (reference sequence). This CDR3 reads CASSSRTGAETQYF. CDR3 DNA sequence: TGTGCCAGCAGCTCCAGGACAGGGGCAGAGACCCAGTACTTC.

Here the CDR3 reads CASSVLTGNLEAFF. CDR3 coding DNA: TGTGCCAGCAGCGTTCTGACAGGCAACTTAGAAGCTTTCTTT. The rearrangement uses TRBV9 and TRBJ1-1; TRBD1 is a possible D gene (6 bases). V was pared by 2 bases and J by 8 bases, with 16 bases between. Per the germline V gene, CDR1 is SGDLS and CDR2 is YYNGEE. The CDR3 contains 14 residues.

This clone came up many times. The CDR3 coding sequence is TGTGCCAGCAGCCTTCGACAGACCGTGACCTTC. This translates into CASSLRQTVTF. The chain combines TRBV9 with TRBJ1-2, with a possible D match to TRBD1 (5 bases). This CDR3 region has 11 residues. Germline CDR1 reads SGDLS; CDR2 reads YYNGEE. V gave up 4 bases and J gave up 14 bases, with 15 bases separating them.

The sample holds a few counts of this clone. The rearrangement joins TRBV29-1 to TRBJ2-1; maybe TRBD2 (5 bases). Per germline, CDR1 SQVTM and CDR2 ANQGSEA. Between the trimmed V and J ends, which lost 3 bases and 1 base, there was a span of 10 bases. This CDR3 contains 14 residues. The chain's CDR3 is CSVEERLSYNEQFF. CDR3 nucleotide sequence: TGCAGCGTTGAGGAGCGGTTGTCCTACAATGAGCAGTTCTTC.

This clone was picked up a small number of times. The rearrangement uses TRBV6-5 and TRBJ1-1; 9 nucleotides agree with TRBD1. V dropped 7 bases and J dropped 1; count of bases not matched to a gene: 4. The CDR3 totals 14 residues. Per the germline V gene, CDR1 is MNHEY and CDR2 is SVGAGI. CDR3 residues: CASIKGQGNTEAFF. In DNA, the CDR3 is TGTGCCAGCATAAAGGGACAGGGGAACACTGAAGCTTTCTTT.

The gene calls are TRBV4-1 and TRBJ2-5; tentatively, D is TRBD1 (7 bases). Germline assignment: CDR1 MGHRA and CDR2 YSYEKL. Trimming removed 4 bases from V and 2 bases from J, with 14 bases in between. This CDR3 is 15 amino acids long. The CDR3 coding sequence is TGCGCCAGCAGCCGCGGGACAGCACTTCAAGAGACCCAGTACTTC. Its translation: CASSRGTALQETQYF.